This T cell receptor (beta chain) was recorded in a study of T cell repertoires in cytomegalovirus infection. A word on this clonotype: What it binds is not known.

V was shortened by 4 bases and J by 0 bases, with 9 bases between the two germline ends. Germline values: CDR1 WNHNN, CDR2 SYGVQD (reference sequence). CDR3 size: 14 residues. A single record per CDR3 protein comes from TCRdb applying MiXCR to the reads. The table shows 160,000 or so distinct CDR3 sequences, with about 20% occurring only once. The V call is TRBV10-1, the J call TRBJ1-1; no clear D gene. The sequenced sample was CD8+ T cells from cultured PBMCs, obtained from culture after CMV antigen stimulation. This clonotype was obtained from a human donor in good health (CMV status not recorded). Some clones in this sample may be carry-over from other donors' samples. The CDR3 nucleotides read TGCGCCAGCAGTGGAGACACGATGAACACTGAAGCTTTCTTT. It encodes CASSGDTMNTEAFF.